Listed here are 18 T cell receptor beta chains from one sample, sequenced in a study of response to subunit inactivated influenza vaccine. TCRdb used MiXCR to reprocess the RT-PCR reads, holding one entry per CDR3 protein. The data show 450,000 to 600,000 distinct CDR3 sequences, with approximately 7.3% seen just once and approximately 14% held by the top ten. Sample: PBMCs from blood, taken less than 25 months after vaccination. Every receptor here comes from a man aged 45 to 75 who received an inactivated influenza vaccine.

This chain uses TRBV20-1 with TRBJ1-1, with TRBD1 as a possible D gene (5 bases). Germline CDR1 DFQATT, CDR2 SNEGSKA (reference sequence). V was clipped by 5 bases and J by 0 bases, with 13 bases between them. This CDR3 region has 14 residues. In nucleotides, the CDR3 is TGCAGTGCTGTCAGGGTCGGCATGAACACTGAAGCTTTCTTT. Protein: CSAVRVGMNTEAFF.

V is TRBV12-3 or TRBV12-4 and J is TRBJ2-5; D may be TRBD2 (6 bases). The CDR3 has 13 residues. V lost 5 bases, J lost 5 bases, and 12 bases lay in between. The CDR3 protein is CASSREARETQYF. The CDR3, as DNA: TGTGCCAGCAGTAGGGAGGCCAGGGAGACCCAGTACTTC.

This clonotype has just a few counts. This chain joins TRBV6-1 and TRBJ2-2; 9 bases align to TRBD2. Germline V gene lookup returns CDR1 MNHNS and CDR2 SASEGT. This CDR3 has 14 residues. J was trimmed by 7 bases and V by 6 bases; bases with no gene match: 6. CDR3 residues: CASRREREVGELFF. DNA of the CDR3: TGTGCCAGCAGACGCGAGCGGGAGGTCGGGGAGCTGTTTTTT.

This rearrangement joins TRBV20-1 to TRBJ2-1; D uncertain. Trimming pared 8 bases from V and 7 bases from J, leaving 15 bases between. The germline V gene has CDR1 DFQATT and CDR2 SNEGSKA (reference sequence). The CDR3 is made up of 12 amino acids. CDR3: CSPAVGWNEQFF. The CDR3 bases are TGCAGTCCGGCGGTGGGGTGGAATGAGCAGTTCTTC.

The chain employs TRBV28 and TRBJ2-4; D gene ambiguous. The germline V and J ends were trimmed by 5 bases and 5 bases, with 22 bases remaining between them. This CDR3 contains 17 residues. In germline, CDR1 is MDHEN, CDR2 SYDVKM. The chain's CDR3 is CASSGYRDWFGENIQYF. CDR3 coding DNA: TGTGCCAGCAGTGGCTACCGCGATTGGTTTGGCGAAAACATTCAGTACTTC. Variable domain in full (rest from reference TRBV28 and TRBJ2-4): DVKVTQSSRYLVKRTGEKVFLECVQDMDHENMFWYRQDPGLGLRLIYFSYDVKMKEKGDIPEGYSVSREKKERFSLILESASTNQTSMYLCASSGYRDWFGENIQYFGAGTRLSVL.

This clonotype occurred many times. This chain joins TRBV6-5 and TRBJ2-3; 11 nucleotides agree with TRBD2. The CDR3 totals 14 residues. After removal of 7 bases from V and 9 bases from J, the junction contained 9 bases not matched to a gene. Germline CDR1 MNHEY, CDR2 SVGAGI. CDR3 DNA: TGTGCCAGCACGTTACTAGCGGGAGAGCAAACGCAGTATTTT. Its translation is CASTLLAGEQTQYF.

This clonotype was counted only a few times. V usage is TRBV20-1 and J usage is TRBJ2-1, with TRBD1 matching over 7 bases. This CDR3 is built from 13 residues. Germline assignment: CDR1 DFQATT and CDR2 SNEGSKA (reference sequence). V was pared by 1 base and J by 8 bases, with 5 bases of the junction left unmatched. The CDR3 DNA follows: TGCAGTGCTAGAGTCGGGCAGGGGGATGAGCAGTTCTTC. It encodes CSARVGQGDEQFF.

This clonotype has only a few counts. For the CDR3, the DNA is TGTGCCAGCAGCCAAGCTGGCCTCTATCAGCCCCAGCATTTT. This translates into CASSQAGLYQPQHF. The genes are TRBV3-1 and TRBJ1-5, with D hard to call. V lost 1 base and J lost 5, with 9 bases in between. Per the germline V gene, CDR1 is LGHDT and CDR2 is YNNKEL (reference sequence). The CDR3 has 14 amino acids.

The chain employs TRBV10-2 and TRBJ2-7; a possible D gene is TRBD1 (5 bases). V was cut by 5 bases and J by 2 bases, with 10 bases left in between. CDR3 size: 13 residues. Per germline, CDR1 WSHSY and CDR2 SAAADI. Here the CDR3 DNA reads TGCGCCAGCAGTATGGGGCCTCCCTACGAGCAGTACTTC. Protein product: CASSMGPPYEQYF.

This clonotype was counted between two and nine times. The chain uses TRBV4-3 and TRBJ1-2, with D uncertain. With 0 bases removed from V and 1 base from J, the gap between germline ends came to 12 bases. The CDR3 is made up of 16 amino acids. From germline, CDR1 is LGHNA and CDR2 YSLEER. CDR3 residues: CASSQDPTANNYGYTF. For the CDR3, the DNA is TGCGCCAGCAGCCAAGATCCAACAGCTAATAACTATGGCTACACCTTC.

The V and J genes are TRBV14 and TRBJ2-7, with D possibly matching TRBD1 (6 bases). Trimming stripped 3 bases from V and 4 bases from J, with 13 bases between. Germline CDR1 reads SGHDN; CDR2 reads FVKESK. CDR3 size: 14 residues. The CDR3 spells CASSQGVGTYEQYF. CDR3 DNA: TGTGCCAGCAGCCAGGGCGTCGGGACATACGAGCAGTACTTC. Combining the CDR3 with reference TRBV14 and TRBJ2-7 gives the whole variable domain EAGVTQFPSHSVIEKGQTVTLRCDPISGHDNLYWYRRVMGKEIKFLLHFVKESKQDESGMPNNRFLAERTGGTYSTLKVQPAELEDSGVYFCASSQGVGTYEQYFGPGTRLTVT.

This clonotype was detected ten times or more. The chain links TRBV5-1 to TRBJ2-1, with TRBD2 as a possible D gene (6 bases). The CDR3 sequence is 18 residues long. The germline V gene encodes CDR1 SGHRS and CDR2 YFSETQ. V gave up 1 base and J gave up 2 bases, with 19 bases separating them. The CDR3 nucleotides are TGCGCCAGCAGCTTGTCACTTACCATCGGGAGCCCCTACAATGAGCAGTTCTTC. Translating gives CASSLSLTIGSPYNEQFF.

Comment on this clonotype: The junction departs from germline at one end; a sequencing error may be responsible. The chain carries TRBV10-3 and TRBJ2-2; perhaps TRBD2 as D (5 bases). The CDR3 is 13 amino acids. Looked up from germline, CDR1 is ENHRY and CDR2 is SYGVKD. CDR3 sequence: CAISDGNTGELSF. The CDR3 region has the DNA TGTGCCATCAGTGACGGGAACACCGGGGAGCTGTCTTTT.

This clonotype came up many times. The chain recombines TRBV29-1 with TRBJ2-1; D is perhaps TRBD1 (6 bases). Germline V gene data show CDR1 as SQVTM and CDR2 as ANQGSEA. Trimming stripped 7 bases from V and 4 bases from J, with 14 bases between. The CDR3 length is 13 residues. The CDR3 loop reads CSADRDTYNEQFF. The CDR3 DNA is TGCAGCGCGGACCGGGACACTTACAATGAGCAGTTCTTC.

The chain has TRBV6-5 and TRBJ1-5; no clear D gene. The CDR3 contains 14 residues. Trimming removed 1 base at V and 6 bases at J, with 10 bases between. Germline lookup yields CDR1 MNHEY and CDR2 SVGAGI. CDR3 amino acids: CASSYFPEGQPQHF. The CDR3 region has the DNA TGTGCCAGCAGTTACTTCCCCGAAGGTCAGCCCCAGCATTTT.

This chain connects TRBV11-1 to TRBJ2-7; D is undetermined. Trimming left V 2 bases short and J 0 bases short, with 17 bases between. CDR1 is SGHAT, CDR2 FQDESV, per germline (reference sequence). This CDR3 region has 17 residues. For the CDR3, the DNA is TGTGCCAGCAGCTTAACCGCAGGACGAATGAGCTCCTACGAGCAGTACTTC. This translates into CASSLTAGRMSSYEQYF.

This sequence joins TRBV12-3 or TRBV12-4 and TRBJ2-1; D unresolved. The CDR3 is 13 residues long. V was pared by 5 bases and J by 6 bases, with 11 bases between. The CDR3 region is CASSVYMGNEQFF. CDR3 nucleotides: TGTGCCAGCAGTGTTTACATGGGCAATGAGCAGTTCTTC.

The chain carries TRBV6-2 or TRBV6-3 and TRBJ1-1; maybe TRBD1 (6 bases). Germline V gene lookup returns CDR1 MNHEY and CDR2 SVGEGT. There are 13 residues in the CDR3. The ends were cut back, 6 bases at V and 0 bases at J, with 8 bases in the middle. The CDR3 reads CASRGQMNTEAFF. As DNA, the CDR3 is TGTGCCAGCAGAGGACAGATGAACACTGAAGCTTTCTTT.